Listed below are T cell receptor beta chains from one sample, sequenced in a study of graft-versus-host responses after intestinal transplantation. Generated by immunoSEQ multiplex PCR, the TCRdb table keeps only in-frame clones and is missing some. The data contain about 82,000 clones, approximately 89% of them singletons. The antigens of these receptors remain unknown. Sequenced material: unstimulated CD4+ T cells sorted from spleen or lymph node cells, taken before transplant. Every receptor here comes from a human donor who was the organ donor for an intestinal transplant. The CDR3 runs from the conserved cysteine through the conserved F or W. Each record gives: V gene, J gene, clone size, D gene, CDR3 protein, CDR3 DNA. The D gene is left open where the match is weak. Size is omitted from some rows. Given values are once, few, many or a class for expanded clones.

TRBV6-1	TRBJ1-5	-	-	CASRGRYSNQPQHF	TGTGCCAGCAGGGGCCGTTATAGCAATCAGCCCCAGCATTTT
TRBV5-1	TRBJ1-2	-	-	CASSLIPGVYGYTF	TGCGCCAGCAGCTTGATCCCGGGAGTCTATGGCTACACCTTC
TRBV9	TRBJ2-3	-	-	CASSVGLVVADTQYF	TGTGCCAGCAGCGTAGGGCTAGTGGTTGCAGATACGCAGTATTTT
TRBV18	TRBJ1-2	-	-	CASSLDSYGYTF	TGTGCCAGCTCTCTGGACAGCTATGGCTACACCTTC
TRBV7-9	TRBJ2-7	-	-	CASSQGGVEQYF	TGTGCCAGCAGCCAAGGAGGGGTCGAGCAGTACTTC
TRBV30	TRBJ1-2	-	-	CAWTPLPYGYTF	TGTGCCTGGACCCCCCTCCCTTATGGCTACACCTTC
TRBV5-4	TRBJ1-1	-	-	CASSYRLGLDTEAFF	TGTGCCAGCAGCTATCGCTTGGGGCTTGACACTGAAGCTTTCTTT
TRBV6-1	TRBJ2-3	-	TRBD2	CASGPSSGGRDTQYF	TGTGCCAGCGGGCCCTCCAGCGGGGGAAGAGATACGCAGTATTTT
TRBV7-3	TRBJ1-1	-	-	CASSLNLGGTEAFF	TGTGCCAGCAGCTTAAACCTTGGGGGGACTGAAGCTTTCTTT
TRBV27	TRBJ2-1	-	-	CASSLPEGAVGVHNEQFF	TGTGCCAGCAGTTTGCCGGAGGGAGCAGTAGGTGTGCACAATGAGCAGTTCTTC
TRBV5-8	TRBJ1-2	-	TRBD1	CASSLVGTGGVSYGYTF	TGTGCCAGCAGCTTGGTTGGGACAGGGGGCGTGAGTTATGGCTACACCTTC
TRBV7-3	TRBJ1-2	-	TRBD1	CASSVRQGFGYTF	TGTGCCAGCAGCGTCCGACAGGGCTTTGGCTACACCTTC
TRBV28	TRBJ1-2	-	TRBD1	CASSRDRAHGYTF	TGTGCCAGCAGTCGGGACAGGGCTCATGGCTACACCTTC
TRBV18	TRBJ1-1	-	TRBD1	CASSPLRDRTANTEAFF	TGTGCCAGCTCACCTCTCCGGGACAGGACAGCGAACACTGAAGCTTTCTTT
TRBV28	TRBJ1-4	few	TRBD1	CASSQQGVNEKLFF	TGTGCCAGCAGTCAACAGGGGGTCAATGAAAAACTGTTTTTT
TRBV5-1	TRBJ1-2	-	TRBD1	CASRRRQGAGDYGYTF	TGCGCCAGCAGACGGAGACAGGGGGCGGGAGACTATGGCTACACCTTC
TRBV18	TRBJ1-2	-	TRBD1	CASSPGTEQDGYTF	TGTGCCAGCTCACCAGGGACAGAGCAGGATGGCTACACCTTC
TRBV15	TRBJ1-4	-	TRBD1	CATSSDRVPNEKLFF	TGTGCCACCAGCAGCGACAGGGTCCCTAATGAAAAACTGTTTTTT
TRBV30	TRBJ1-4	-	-	CAWRPPWQGREKLFF	TGTGCCTGGAGACCCCCCTGGCAGGGAAGGGAAAAACTGTTTTTT
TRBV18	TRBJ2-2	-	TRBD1	CASSRQGANTGELFF	TGTGCCAGCTCACGACAGGGGGCGAACACCGGGGAGCTGTTTTTT
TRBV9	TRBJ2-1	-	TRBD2	CASSVAPRTSGSYNEQFF	TGTGCCAGCAGCGTAGCGCCAAGAACTAGCGGGAGCTACAATGAGCAGTTCTTC
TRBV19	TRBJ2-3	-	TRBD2	CASSPGLASGDTQYF	TGTGCCAGTAGCCCGGGACTAGCGTCGGGAGATACGCAGTATTTT
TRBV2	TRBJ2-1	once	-	CASRLQGWNEQFF	TGTGCCAGCAGACTACAGGGTTGGAATGAGCAGTTCTTC
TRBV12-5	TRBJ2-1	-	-	CASGLGSGDDEQFF	TGTGCTAGTGGTTTGGGGTCAGGGGACGATGAGCAGTTCTTC
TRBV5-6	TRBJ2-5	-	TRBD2	CASRPRGLATETQYF	TGTGCCAGCAGACCCCGGGGACTAGCGACGGAGACCCAGTACTTC
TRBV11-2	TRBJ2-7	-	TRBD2	CASSVRAGDPYEQYF	TGTGCCAGCAGCGTCAGGGCGGGGGACCCCTACGAGCAGTACTTC
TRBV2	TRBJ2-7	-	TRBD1	CATGGRFDEQYF	TGTGCCACAGGGGGCAGGTTTGACGAGCAGTACTTC
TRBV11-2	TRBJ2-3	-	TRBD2	CASSLVLAGGYTDTQYF	TGTGCCAGCAGCTTAGTCCTAGCGGGAGGTTATACAGATACGCAGTATTTT
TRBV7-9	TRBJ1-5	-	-	CASSLGSGQPQHF	TGTGCCAGCAGCTTAGGTAGTGGTCAGCCCCAGCATTTT